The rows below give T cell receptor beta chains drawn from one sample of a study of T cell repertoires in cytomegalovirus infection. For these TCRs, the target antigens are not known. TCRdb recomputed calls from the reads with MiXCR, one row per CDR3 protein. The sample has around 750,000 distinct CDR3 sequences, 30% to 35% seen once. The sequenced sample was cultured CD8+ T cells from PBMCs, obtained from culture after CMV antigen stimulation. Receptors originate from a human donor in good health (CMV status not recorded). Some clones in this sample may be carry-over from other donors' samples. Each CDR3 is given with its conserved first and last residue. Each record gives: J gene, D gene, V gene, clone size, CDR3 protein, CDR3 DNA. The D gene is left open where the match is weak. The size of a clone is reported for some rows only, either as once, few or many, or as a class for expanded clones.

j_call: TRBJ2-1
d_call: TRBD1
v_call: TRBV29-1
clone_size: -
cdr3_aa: CSVEYGQVEFF
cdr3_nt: TGCAGCGTGGAGTACGGACAGGTGGAGTTCTTC

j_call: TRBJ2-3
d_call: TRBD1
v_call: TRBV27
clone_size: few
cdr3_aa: CASSSTGGSTDTQYF
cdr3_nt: TGTGCCAGCAGTTCAACAGGGGGCAGCACAGATACGCAGTATTTT

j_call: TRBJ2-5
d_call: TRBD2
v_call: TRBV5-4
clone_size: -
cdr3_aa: CASFSGEQETQYF
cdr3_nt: TGTGCCAGCTTTAGCGGGGAGCAAGAGACCCAGTACTTC

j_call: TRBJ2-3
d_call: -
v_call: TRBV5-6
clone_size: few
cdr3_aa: CASSGSRAPFPRTDTQYF
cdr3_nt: TGTGCCAGCAGTGGATCCCGGGCCCCCTTCCCCCGCACAGATACGCAGTATTTT

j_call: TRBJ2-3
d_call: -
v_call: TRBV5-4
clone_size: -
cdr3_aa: CATKPLTDTQYF
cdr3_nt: TGTGCCACCAAACCTCTCACAGATACGCAGTATTTT

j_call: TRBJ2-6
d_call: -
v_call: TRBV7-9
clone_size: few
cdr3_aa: CASSTPGEFASGANVLTF
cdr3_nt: TGTGCCAGCAGCACCCCTGGGGAATTTGCCTCTGGGGCCAACGTCCTGACTTTC

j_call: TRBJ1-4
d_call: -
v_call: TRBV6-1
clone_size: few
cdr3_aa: CASSGGATNEKLFF
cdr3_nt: TGTGCCAGCAGTGGAGGTGCAACTAATGAAAAACTGTTTTTT

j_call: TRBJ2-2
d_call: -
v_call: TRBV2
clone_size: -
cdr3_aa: CASSERAGELFF
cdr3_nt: TGTGCCAGCAGTGAAAGGGCCGGGGAGCTGTTTTTT

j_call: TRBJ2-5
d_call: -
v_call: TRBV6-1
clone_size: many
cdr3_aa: CASRLREWSLKETQYF
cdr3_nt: TGTGCCAGCCGCCTCCGGGAGTGGTCGTTGAAAGAGACCCAGTACTTC

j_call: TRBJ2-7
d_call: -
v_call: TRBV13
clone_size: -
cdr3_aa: CASSPVVTSEQYF
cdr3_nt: TGTGCCAGCAGTCCCGTCGTTACCAGCGAGCAGTACTTC

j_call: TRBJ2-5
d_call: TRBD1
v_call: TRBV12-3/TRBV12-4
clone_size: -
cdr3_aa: CASSPPRDRVQETQYF
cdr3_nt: TGTGCCAGCAGTCCGCCCCGGGACAGGGTCCAAGAGACCCAGTACTTC

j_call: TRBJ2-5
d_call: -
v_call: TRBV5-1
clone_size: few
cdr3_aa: CASSLESWGAPFPETQYF
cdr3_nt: TGCGCCAGCAGCTTGGAATCGTGGGGGGCGCCGTTTCCAGAGACCCAGTACTTC

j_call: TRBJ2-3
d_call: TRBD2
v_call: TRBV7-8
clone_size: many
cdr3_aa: CASSLLPSKRGDTQYF
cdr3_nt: TGTGCCAGCAGCTTACTCCCATCCAAGCGGGGAGATACGCAGTATTTT

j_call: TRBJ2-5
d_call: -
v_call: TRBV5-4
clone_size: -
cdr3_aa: CASSSGPLQYF
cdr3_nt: TGTGCCAGCAGCTCGGGTCCTCTGCAGTACTTC

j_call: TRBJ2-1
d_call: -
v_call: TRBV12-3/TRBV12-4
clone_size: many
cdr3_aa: CASSSRSGLPYNEQFF
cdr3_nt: TGTGCCAGCAGTTCGCGCTCGGGACTCCCTTACAATGAGCAGTTCTTC

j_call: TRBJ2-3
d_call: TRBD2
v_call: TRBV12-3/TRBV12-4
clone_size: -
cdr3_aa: CASSPSAPSGGAPDTQYF
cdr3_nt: TGTGCCAGCAGTCCGTCTGCCCCTAGCGGGGGGGCCCCAGATACGCAGTATTTT

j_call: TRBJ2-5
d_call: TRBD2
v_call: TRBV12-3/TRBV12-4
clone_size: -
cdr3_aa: CASSSGLALWGTQYF
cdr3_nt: TGTGCCAGCAGCTCGGGACTAGCCCTCTGGGGGACCCAGTACTTC

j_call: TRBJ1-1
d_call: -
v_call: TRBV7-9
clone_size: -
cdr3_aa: CASSLDGTSPYTEAFF
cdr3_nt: TGTGCCAGCAGCTTGGACGGAACAAGCCCCTACACTGAAGCTTTCTTT

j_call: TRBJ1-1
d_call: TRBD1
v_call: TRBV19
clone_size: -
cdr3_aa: CASSILRDRATEAFF
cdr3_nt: TGTGCCAGTAGTATCCTGAGAGACAGGGCCACTGAAGCTTTCTTT

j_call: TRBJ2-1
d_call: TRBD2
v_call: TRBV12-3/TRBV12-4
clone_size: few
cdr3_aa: CASSLSAGGGSEQFF
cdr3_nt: TGTGCCAGCAGTTTATCAGCCGGGGGGGGAAGTGAGCAGTTCTTC

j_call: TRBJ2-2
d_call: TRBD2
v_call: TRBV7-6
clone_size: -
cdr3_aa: CASSSRGASNTGELFF
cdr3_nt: TGTGCCAGCAGCTCGCGGGGGGCCTCGAACACCGGGGAGCTGTTTTTT

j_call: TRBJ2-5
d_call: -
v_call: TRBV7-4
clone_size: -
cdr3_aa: CASSLKAKETQYF
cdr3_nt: TGTGCCAGCAGCTTAAAGGCCAAAGAGACCCAGTACTTC

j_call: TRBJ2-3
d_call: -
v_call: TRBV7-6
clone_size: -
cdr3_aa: CASSPPYTQYF
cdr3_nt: TGTGCCAGCAGCCCGCCATATACGCAGTATTTT

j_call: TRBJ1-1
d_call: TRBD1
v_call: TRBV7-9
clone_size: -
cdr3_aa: CASSRTGTGVEAFF
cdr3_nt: TGTGCCAGCAGTCGGACCGGGACAGGGGTTGAAGCTTTCTTT

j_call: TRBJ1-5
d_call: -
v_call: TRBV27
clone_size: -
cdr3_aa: CASTTSGQPQHF
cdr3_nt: TGTGCCAGCACCACGAGCGGTCAGCCCCAGCATTTT

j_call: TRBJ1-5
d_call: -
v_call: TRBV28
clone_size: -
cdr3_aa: CASSFPSQPQHF
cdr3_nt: TGTGCCAGCAGTTTCCCGAGTCAGCCCCAGCATTTT

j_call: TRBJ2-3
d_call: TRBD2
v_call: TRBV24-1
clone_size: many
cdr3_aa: CATGGSTDTQYF
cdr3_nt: TGTGCCACGGGGGGGAGCACAGATACGCAGTATTTT